Below are 21 T cell receptor beta chains sequenced from a single sample in a study of regulatory T cells in long-lasting Graves disease. TCR beta libraries were built with iRepertoire HTBI primers and Arm-PCR of CDR3 regions. TCRdb ran MiXCR on the multiplex PCR reads and lists one entry per CDR3 protein. The table shows 360,000 or so distinct CDR3 sequences, with approximately 12% occurring only once. Indicated time point: newly diagnosed GD, antithyroid drugs for less than 3 months. Extracted PBMC RNA gave rise to the TCR library. This sample also belongs to another study, concerning T cells in Graves' hyperthyroidism and ophthalmopathy.

Sequencing used peripheral blood mononuclear cells (PBMCs), obtained at new diagnosis, from a patient treated with antithyroid drugs. These TCRs come from a woman younger than 30 with Graves disease.

The V call is TRBV4-1, the J call TRBJ2-5; D may be TRBD2 (5 bases). Germline V CDR1 and CDR2: MGHRA, YSYEKL. The CDR3 runs 15 residues. Trimming pared 4 bases from V and 2 bases from J, leaving 14 bases between. The DNA for the CDR3 is TGCGCCAGCAGCCCCGTGGTGGGAGATCAAGAGACCCAGTACTTC. The encoded protein is CASSPVVGDQETQYF.

V gene TRBV2 combines with J gene TRBJ1-1; TRBD1 matches at 7 bases. Losses at the gene ends were 6 bases for V and 0 bases for J; bases not matched to a gene: 7. The germline V gene encodes CDR1 SNHLY and CDR2 FYNNEI. The CDR3 runs to 15 residues. The CDR3 bases are TGTGCCAGCAGCCCTGGACAGGCCCTGAACACTGAAGCTTTCTTT. Translation gives CASSPGQALNTEAFF.

This clonotype was counted at least ten times. The V call is TRBV12-3 or TRBV12-4, the J call TRBJ2-6; D gene ambiguous. V was cut by 7 bases and J by 0 bases, with 7 bases left in between. This CDR3 comprises 14 residues. CDR3 nucleotide sequence: TGTGCCAGCAACAGCTACTCTGGGGCCAACGTCCTGACTTTC. It yields the protein CASNSYSGANVLTF.

This clonotype was counted at least ten times. The rearrangement links TRBV7-9 to TRBJ1-2; 8 bases fit TRBD1. The CDR3 covers 15 residues. Germline CDR1 is SEHNR and CDR2 is FQNEAQ (reference sequence). The ends lost 5 bases at V and 8 bases at J; junction bases unmatched: 13. CDR3 loop: CASSPRTGPAMGYTF. In DNA form, the CDR3 reads TGTGCCAGCAGCCCAAGGACAGGGCCGGCGATGGGCTACACCTTC.

The CDR3 loop is CASTKGLTGGVYGYTF. For the CDR3, the DNA is TGTGCCAGCACCAAAGGCCTTACAGGGGGGGTCTATGGCTACACCTTC. This chain connects TRBV7-2 to TRBJ1-2; 8 positions agree with TRBD1. The CDR3 loop spans 16 amino acids. Trimming at V came to 7 bases and at J to 4 bases, leaving 14 bases not matched to a gene. Per the germline V gene, CDR1 is SGHTA and CDR2 is FQGNSA.

This clonotype has ten or more counts. CDR3 loop: CASSQDLRGGYYEQFF. The CDR3 nucleotides read TGTGCCAGCAGCCAAGATCTTCGCGGGGGGTATTATGAGCAGTTCTTC. This chain connects TRBV3-1 to TRBJ2-1; 8 bases align to TRBD2. V trimming: 0 bases; J trimming: 8 bases; junction bases outside the gene matches: 9. Germline assignment: CDR1 LGHDT and CDR2 YNNKEL (reference sequence). CDR3 size: 16 residues.

The chain has TRBV7-4 and TRBJ2-3; 9 nucleotides agree with TRBD1. Germline V gene sequence: CDR1 SGHVT, CDR2 SQSDAQ. The CDR3 runs to 15 residues. V was clipped by 5 bases and J by 5 bases; unmatched bases: 8. CDR3 residues: CASSPRTGVRDTQYF. In DNA, the CDR3 is TGTGCCAGCAGCCCGAGGACAGGGGTGAGAGATACGCAGTATTTT.

The sample holds many counts of this clonotype. The chain links TRBV19 to TRBJ1-5; 7 positions agree with TRBD1. The CDR3 runs to 16 residues. Germline V lookup: CDR1 LNHDA, CDR2 SQIVND (reference sequence). The V and J ends lost 7 bases and 7 bases, in that order; junction bases with no gene match: 16. The CDR3, as DNA: TGTGCCAGTATAAGGGGGGGACAGTTTCATACACAGCCCCAGCATTTT. This translates into CASIRGGQFHTQPQHF.

In this sample, this clonotype turned up many times. The chain has TRBV24-1 and TRBJ2-1, with TRBD1 as a possible D gene (5 bases). The CDR3 spans 16 residues. V gave up 4 bases and J gave up 7 bases, with 19 bases separating them. Germline CDR1 is KGHDR and CDR2 is SFDVKD. CDR3 DNA sequence: TGTGCCACCAGTGAGACTGGGGCTTCGCCCCGGAATGAGCAGTTCTTC. Encoded protein: CATSETGASPRNEQFF.

In its sample, this clonotype was seen many times. The chain uses TRBV19 and TRBJ2-3, with 9 bases matching TRBD2. The CDR3 is 17 residues long. J gave up 1 base and V 4 bases, and 9 bases lay outside the gene matches. Germline CDR1 LNHDA, CDR2 SQIVND (reference sequence). CDR3 in amino acids: CASSSGRAGFGTDTQYF. The DNA for the CDR3 is TGTGCCAGTAGTAGCGGGAGGGCCGGATTTGGCACAGATACGCAGTATTTT.

The CDR3 DNA is TGTGCCAGCAGCTTGGGGGGCCTGTCCTACAATGAGCAGTTCTTC. As protein: CASSLGGLSYNEQFF. The V call is TRBV7-3, the J call TRBJ2-1; D tentatively fits TRBD1 or TRBD2 (6 bases each). V lost 3 bases and J 1 base, leaving 10 bases between the germline ends. The CDR3 runs to 15 residues. Germline V gene sequence: CDR1 SGHTA, CDR2 FQGTGA.

Remarks on this clonotype: A much larger clone is a single base away; this may be a read error. This chain links TRBV13 with TRBJ2-1; 15 bases are shared with TRBD2. Gene TRBJ2-5 matches the end of the DNA better, so the J call may be wrong. The CDR3 is 17 amino acids. Per the germline V gene, CDR1 is PRHDT and CDR2 is FYEKMQ (reference sequence). CDR3 protein: CASSLSGLAGGRETQYF. In DNA, the CDR3 is TGTGCCAGCAGCCTCTCCGGACTAGCGGGAGGGCGGGAGACCCAGTACTTC.

This CDR3 is CASRRQGAYEQYF. The CDR3 nucleotides read TGTGCCAGCAGAAGACAGGGGGCCTACGAGCAGTACTTC. The chain recombines TRBV28 with TRBJ2-7; 9 bases are shared with TRBD1. V dropped 6 bases and J dropped 2; count of bases not matched to a gene: 2. This CDR3 is 13 amino acids long. The germline CDR1 and CDR2 sequences are MDHEN and SYDVKM. Variable domain in full (rest from reference TRBV28 and TRBJ2-7): DVKVTQSSRYLVKRTGEKVFLECVQDMDHENMFWYRQDPGLGLRLIYFSYDVKMKEKGDIPEGYSVSREKKERFSLILESASTNQTSMYLCASRRQGAYEQYFGPGTRLTVT.

The gene calls are TRBV7-2 and TRBJ2-1; no reliable D call. The germline CDR1 and CDR2 sequences are SGHTA and FQGNSA. Trimming shortened V by 5 bases and J by 5 bases, and 19 bases separated the two germline ends. The CDR3 loop spans 16 amino acids. The DNA of the CDR3 is TGTGCCAGCAGCCCCCGGCGTGTTGTCGTGAACAATGAGCAGTTCTTC. Protein product: CASSPRRVVVNNEQFF. Full variable domain (remainder filled in from reference TRBV7-2 and TRBJ2-1): GAGVSQSPSNKVTEKGKDVELRCDPISGHTALYWYRQSLGQGLEFLIYFQGNSAPDKSGLPSDRFSAERTGGSVSTLTIQRTQQEDSAVYLCASSPRRVVVNNEQFFGPGTRLTVL.

This clonotype was detected ten times or more. This chain joins TRBV14 and TRBJ2-1; no definite D call. The germline gives CDR1 SGHDN, CDR2 FVKESK. CDR3 size: 12 residues. V lost 1 base to trimming and J lost 5 bases, with 3 bases between them. The CDR3 DNA is TGTGCCAGCAGCCAAGGGAACAATGAGCAGTTCTTC. It specifies CASSQGNNEQFF. Full variable domain (remainder filled in from reference TRBV14 and TRBJ2-1): EAGVTQFPSHSVIEKGQTVTLRCDPISGHDNLYWYRRVMGKEIKFLLHFVKESKQDESGMPNNRFLAERTGGTYSTLKVQPAELEDSGVYFCASSQGNNEQFFGPGTRLTVL.

This clonotype has only a few counts. The chain has TRBV14 and TRBJ1-3; weak D call: TRBD1 (5 bases). The germline V gene has CDR1 SGHDN and CDR2 FVKESK. The ends were cut back, 0 bases at V and 8 bases at J, with 17 bases in the middle. The CDR3 has 16 amino acids. The DNA of the CDR3 is TGTGCCAGCAGCCAAGATAGAAGGGGCCATTGGGACACCATATATTTT. It encodes CASSQDRRGHWDTIYF.

This clonotype appeared a few times. The chain combines TRBV10-3 with TRBJ2-2; 15 bases line up with TRBD2. The length of the CDR3 is 19 residues. Looked up from germline, CDR1 is ENHRY and CDR2 is SYGVKD. With 10 bases clipped from V and 2 bases from J, the junction kept 14 bases outside the gene matches. In DNA, the CDR3 is TGTGCCACAACCGACCCGGGACTAGCGGGGGGACTAAACACCGGGGAGCTGTTTTTT. Its protein product is CATTDPGLAGGLNTGELFF.

This clonotype has at least ten counts. One end of the junction varies from germline; a read error may be responsible. The rearrangement joins TRBV7-7 to TRBJ2-2, with D possibly being TRBD1 or TRBD2 (5 bases each). Germline-derived CDR1 and CDR2 are SSHAT and FNYEAQ (reference sequence). The CDR3 loop spans 15 amino acids. The CDR3 DNA sequence: TGTGCTAGCAGCTTAGGTGGGACCTTTACCGGGGAGCTGTTTTTT. It specifies CASSLGGTFTGELFF.

This clonotype was counted only a few times. The chain couples TRBV18 to TRBJ2-5; a possible D gene is TRBD2 (5 bases). Trimming left V 1 base short and J 2 bases short, with 11 bases between. This CDR3 has 15 amino acids. Germline V gene lookup returns CDR1 KGHSH and CDR2 LQKENI. CDR3 in amino acids: CASSPQLRVQETQYF. The CDR3 DNA is TGTGCCAGCTCACCACAATTGAGGGTGCAAGAGACCCAGTACTTC.

This clonotype was observed at least ten times. This chain joins TRBV20-1 and TRBJ2-3; D is ambiguous. Looked up from germline, CDR1 is DFQATT and CDR2 is SNEGSKA (reference sequence). The CDR3 covers 14 residues. V lost 6 bases and J 2 bases, leaving 15 bases between the germline ends. The CDR3 DNA reads TGCAGTGCCTATGACTGGCGCTCCACAGATACGCAGTATTTT. It encodes CSAYDWRSTDTQYF.

On this clonotype itself: A far larger clone lies a single base away; this is likely a read error. This rearrangement joins TRBV28 to TRBJ2-3, with TRBD1 matching over 7 bases. V gave up 6 bases and J gave up 4 bases; unmatched junction bases: 7. From germline, CDR1 is MDHEN and CDR2 SYDVKM. This CDR3 contains 14 residues. CDR3 amino acids: CASSLRDSADTQYF. DNA of the CDR3: TGTGCCAGCAGCCTAAGGGACAGCGCAGATACGCAGTATTTT.